This T cell receptor (beta chain) was recorded in a study of PD-1 blockade in classical Hodgkin lymphoma. Regarding the study as a whole: The study reported lower baseline TCR diversity in newly diagnosed patients than in healthy donors.

Every patient experienced relapse after autologous stem cell transplantation, and brentuximab vedotin exposure varied. Germline-derived CDR1 and CDR2 are LNHNV and YYDKDF (reference sequence). The length of the CDR3 is 14 residues. The V gene lost 1 base and the J gene lost 6 bases, with 10 bases spanning the gap. Notes on this clone: Antigen specificity is unknown.

Profiled with immunoSEQ multiplex PCR; TCRdb holds only in-frame clones, not every one. Of approximately 41,000 clones in the sample, approximately 86% were seen once. The V gene is TRBV15, the J gene TRBJ2-1, with TRBD2 as a possible D gene (5 bases). The clonotype comes from a human donor with classical Hodgkin lymphoma. The sample in question was peripheral blood mononuclear cells (PBMCs), obtained before the second cycle of nivolumab. CDR3 bases: TGTGCCACCAGCAGAGGGACTCCTGGCAATGAGCAGTTCTTC. Translation gives CATSRGTPGNEQFF. The complete variable domain, with remaining parts taken from reference TRBV15 and TRBJ2-1, reads DAMVIQNPRYQVTQFGKPVTLSCSQTLNHNVMYWYQQKSSQAPKLLFHYYDKDFNNEADTPDNFQSRRPNTSFCFLDIRSPGLGDTAMYLCATSRGTPGNEQFFGPGTRLTVL.